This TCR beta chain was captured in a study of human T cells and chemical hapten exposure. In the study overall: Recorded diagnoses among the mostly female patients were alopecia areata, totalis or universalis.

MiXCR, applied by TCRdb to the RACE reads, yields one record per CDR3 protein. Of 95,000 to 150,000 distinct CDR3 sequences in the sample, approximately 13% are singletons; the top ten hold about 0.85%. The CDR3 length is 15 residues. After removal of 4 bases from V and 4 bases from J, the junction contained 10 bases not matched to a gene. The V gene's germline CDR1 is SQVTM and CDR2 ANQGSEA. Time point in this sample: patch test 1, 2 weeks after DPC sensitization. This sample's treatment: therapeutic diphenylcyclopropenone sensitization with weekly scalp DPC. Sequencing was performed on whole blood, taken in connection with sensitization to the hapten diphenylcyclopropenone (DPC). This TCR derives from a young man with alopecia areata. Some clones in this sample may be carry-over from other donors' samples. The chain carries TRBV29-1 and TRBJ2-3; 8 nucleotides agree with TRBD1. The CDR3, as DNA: TGCAGCGTTGGGGCGGACAGGGCGTGGGCAGATACGCAGTATTTT. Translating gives CSVGADRAWADTQYF.